What follows are 9 T cell receptor beta chains derived from one specimen sequenced in a study of blood T cell repertoires in COVID-19. TCRdb's copy holds only in-frame clones and misses some; the assay was immunoSEQ multiplex PCR. The sample lists approximately 220,000 clones, roughly 86% seen once, with approximately 2.4% in the top ten. Sequenced input: PBMCs or T cells enriched from blood (not recorded which). Receptor source: a woman in her thirties with acute COVID-19.

In its sample, this clone was seen once. V and J are TRBV7-2 and TRBJ2-1; 7 bases align to TRBD1. CDR3 length: 14 residues. CDR1 is SGHTA, CDR2 FQGNSA, per germline. V lost 5 bases, J lost 6 bases, and 7 bases stayed unmatched. This chain's CDR3 is CASSITGDLNEQFF. CDR3 bases: TGTGCCAGCAGCATAACAGGGGACCTCAATGAGCAGTTCTTC.

The V call is TRBV5-5, the J call TRBJ1-2; 7 positions agree with TRBD1. Looked up from germline, CDR1 is SGHKS and CDR2 is YYEKEE (reference sequence). J was trimmed by 6 bases and V by 2 bases; bases with no gene match: 16. The CDR3 length is 17 residues. The CDR3 sequence is CASSFTGDSAGLDGYTF. The CDR3 region has the DNA TGTGCCAGCAGCTTTACCGGGGACAGCGCGGGATTGGATGGCTACACCTTC.

Here the CDR3 DNA reads TGTGCCAGTAGTACGGGACAGGGCTCGGATACGCAGTATTTT. Translation gives CASSTGQGSDTQYF. The chain links TRBV19 to TRBJ2-3; 9 nucleotides align to TRBD1. With V trimmed by 4 bases and J by 6 bases, 5 bases remained unmatched. The germline CDR1 and CDR2 sequences are LNHDA and SQIVND (reference sequence). The CDR3 loop spans 14 amino acids.

This sequence joins TRBV4-1 and TRBJ2-3; TRBD2 might be the D (6 bases). V lost 0 bases and J 5 bases, leaving 21 bases between the germline ends. The V gene's germline CDR1 is MGHRA and CDR2 YSYEKL. The CDR3 covers 18 residues. This CDR3 reads CASSQDSHAGRRGDTQYF. The CDR3, as DNA: TGCGCCAGCAGCCAAGATTCCCACGCGGGGCGGAGGGGAGATACGCAGTATTTT.

This clone was picked up a small number of times. The chain combines TRBV29-1 with TRBJ2-1, with 8 bases aligning to TRBD1. The germline V gene has CDR1 SQVTM and CDR2 ANQGSEA. CDR3 length: 14 amino acids. V lost 6 bases to trimming and J lost 7 bases; unmatched junction nucleotides: 11. The CDR3 loop is CSVGPGGTTNEQFF. The CDR3 nucleotides read TGCAGCGTGGGACCAGGGGGCACCACTAATGAGCAGTTCTTC.

The chain joins TRBV6-2 or TRBV6-3 to TRBJ1-1; D uncertain. V was cut by 0 bases and J by 1 base, with 9 bases left in between. Germline CDR1 reads MNHEY; CDR2 reads SVGEGT. The CDR3 extends over 15 amino acids. CDR3 protein: CASSYSARGNTEAFF. In DNA form, the CDR3 reads TGTGCCAGCAGTTACTCGGCGAGAGGGAACACTGAAGCTTTCTTT.

The rearrangement links TRBV30 to TRBJ1-5; D unresolved. The CDR3 consists of 13 residues. Germline CDR1 GTSNPN, CDR2 SVGIG (reference sequence). Deletions cut 2 bases from V and 3 bases from J, with 8 bases between. The chain's CDR3 is CAWSLQDNQPQHF. CDR3 bases: TGTGCCTGGAGTTTGCAGGACAATCAGCCCCAGCATTTT.

CDR3: CASSLGPAGATDTQYF. The DNA of the CDR3 is TGTGCCAGCAGCTTAGGGCCAGCGGGGGCCACAGATACGCAGTATTTT. The chain recombines TRBV11-3 with TRBJ2-3; 8 bases map to TRBD2. Trimming took 1 base from V and 2 from J; bases not matched to a gene: 5. Germline V gene data show CDR1 as SGHNT and CDR2 as YENEEA. The CDR3 runs 16 residues. Supplemented by reference TRBV11-3 and TRBJ2-3, the full variable domain reads EAGVVQSPRYKIIEKKQPVAFWCNPISGHNTLYWYLQNLGQGPELLIRYENEEAVDDSQLPKDRFSAERLKGVDSTLKIQPAELGDSAVYLCASSLGPAGATDTQYFGPGTRLTVL.

This chain uses TRBV5-5 with TRBJ1-2; 9 positions match TRBD1. The length of the CDR3 is 16 residues. V dropped 4 bases and J dropped 4; count of bases not matched to a gene: 11. Germline values: CDR1 SGHKS, CDR2 YYEKEE (reference sequence). Here the CDR3 reads CASSGGRGQGSYGYTF. CDR3 nucleotide sequence: TGTGCCAGCAGCGGGGGACGAGGACAGGGGAGCTATGGCTACACCTTC.